Reported below is one TCR beta chain. This sample is drawn from a study of blood T cell repertoires in COVID-19. At the level of the study: COVID-19 samples collected from the United States, Italy and Spain covered acute and convalescent phases. The analysed material was cDNA or gDNA that came from T cells, B-cell-depleted T cells, or PBMCs.

Per the authors' pipeline: How many nucleated cells were present was estimated from reference gene primer amplification. Sequencing used immunoSEQ multiplex PCR; TCRdb keeps in-frame clones, though not all of them. The V and J calls and clone size come from that table; D and trimming were worked out from the DNA. The sample lists about 480,000 clones; roughly 90% were seen once. V was clipped by 6 bases and J by 6 bases, with 11 bases between them. Germline V gene lookup returns CDR1 DFQATT and CDR2 SNEGSKA (reference sequence). The CDR3 has 11 amino acids. The sample comprised PBMCs or T cells enriched from blood (not recorded which). The V gene is TRBV20-1, the J gene TRBJ1-2; no firm D call. This receptor was obtained from a woman aged 40 to 50 who had recovered from COVID-19. The CDR3 bases are TGCAGTGCCAGGCCATTCGATGGCTACACCTTC. Its protein is CSARPFDGYTF.